This T cell receptor (beta chain) was recovered during a study of blood T cell repertoires in COVID-19. Whole-study context: Some COVID-19 samples were acute and others convalescent; all came from the United States, Italy and Spain.

A single count supports this clone. Per the original methods: Amplification of reference gene primers was used by the study to estimate nucleated cell counts. Profiling relied on immunoSEQ multiplex PCR, and the TCRdb table lists in-frame clones only, not all of them. V, J and clone size reflect that table, while D and trimming were determined from the DNA. The repertoire includes roughly 280,000 clones, over 80% of them detected once, and 4.1% sits in the top ten. Residents of 24 US areas, aged roughly 18 to 89 years, made up the participants. Clinical histories supplied by participants themselves formed the basis of cohort assignment. Sequencing was performed on PBMCs or T cells enriched from blood (not recorded which). This TCR was sampled from a woman in her twenties or thirties with acute COVID-19.

The chain's CDR3 is CASSPQIRPGQGPYEQYF. The CDR3 DNA follows: TGCGCCAGCAGCCCCCAAATACGACCGGGACAGGGACCCTACGAGCAGTACTTC. The rearrangement uses TRBV4-1 and TRBJ2-7; 9 bases match TRBD1. Germline CDR1 reads MGHRA; CDR2 reads YSYEKL. The CDR3 sequence is 18 residues long. The V segment lost 4 bases and the J segment 2 bases; nucleotides outside the gene matches: 15.